The clone carrying this T cell receptor (beta chain) was seen more than once but under ten times. Its antigen is undetermined. This sample is part of a study of T cells in Graves' hyperthyroidism and ophthalmopathy. General study findings and limits: In simple terms, a model built on 13 V-J features told ophthalmopathy apart from stable hyperthyroidism.

RNA transcripts were the template for amplifying TCR beta CDR3 regions. HTBI primers were used for first-round RT-PCR of the TCR CDR3. TCRdb ran MiXCR on the multiplex PCR reads and lists one entry per CDR3 protein. This table holds about 480,000 distinct CDR3 sequences, around 15% found once. Participants, patients aged 18 to 65, had newly diagnosed hyperthyroidism with a duration under 2 months. The CDR3 length is 14 residues. The V and J ends lost 7 bases and 5 bases, in that order; junction bases with no gene match: 9. Looked up from germline, CDR1 is LNHDA and CDR2 is SQIVND (reference sequence).

The chain recombines TRBV19 with TRBJ2-5; 8 bases are shared with TRBD2. This TCR derives from a woman between 18 and 29 years old with Graves' hyperthyroidism. Sequenced: blood. CDR3 amino acids: CASTTPGLEETQYF. The CDR3 region has the DNA TGTGCCAGTACCACCCCGGGACTAGAGGAGACCCAGTACTTC.